The clone carrying this T cell receptor (beta chain) turned up a few times. Its antigen is not identified. The study reverse transcribed the entire isolated RNA, so it sequenced expressed TCRB transcripts. Samples of naive, central memory and regulatory T cells yielded a mean of approximately 3.9 million reads. Here immunoSEQ multiplex PCR was the method, and the copy in TCRdb shows in-frame clones only, minus some. The data contain 240,000 or so clones, 20% of them singletons. The record originates from a study of beta chain features in type 1 diabetes. Averaging approximately 0.11 L, one heparinised blood draw was given by each donor. From germline, CDR1 is SEHNR and CDR2 FQNEAQ (reference sequence). Trimming shortened V by 1 base and J by 5 bases, and 15 bases separated the two germline ends. The CDR3 loop spans 15 amino acids. General study findings and limits: TCRB CDR3s from Type 1 diabetes patients were moderately but significantly shorter in all four CD4+ subsets.

The sequenced sample was naive CD4+ T cells from blood. The chain employs TRBV7-9 and TRBJ2-7; TRBD1 might be the D (5 bases). This TCR was sampled from a woman in her thirties or forties with type 1 diabetes. The CDR3 nucleotides read TGTGCCAGCAGCTTAGTGGGCAGGGTCCGGGACGAGCAGTACTTC. Its translation is CASSLVGRVRDEQYF.